This T cell receptor (beta chain) was recorded in a study of cytomegalovirus exposure and HLA in healthy donors. PCR amplification relied on 60 Vbeta primers (plus 13 Jbeta primers). TCRdb keeps only in-frame clones here, not all; method: immunoSEQ multiplex PCR. There are 65,000 to 95,000 clones in the sample, with roughly 1.5% held by the top ten. In the case of this clone: Its matching antigen is unknown.

Points from the study as a whole: Presence/absence analyses supposed approximately even sequencing depth among donors.

The V end lost 4 bases, the J end lost 6 bases, and 15 bases lay between the germline ends. This CDR3 has 14 amino acids. Germline CDR1 is MDHEN and CDR2 is SYDVKM. Source material: PBMCs. This rearrangement joins TRBV28 to TRBJ1-1; D unclear. The origin of this receptor is a woman aged 55-70 years in good health and CMV-seronegative. The CDR3 is CASSSPPVDSEAFF. The CDR3 nucleotides are TGTGCCAGCAGTTCCCCCCCGGTTGACTCTGAAGCTTTCTTT.